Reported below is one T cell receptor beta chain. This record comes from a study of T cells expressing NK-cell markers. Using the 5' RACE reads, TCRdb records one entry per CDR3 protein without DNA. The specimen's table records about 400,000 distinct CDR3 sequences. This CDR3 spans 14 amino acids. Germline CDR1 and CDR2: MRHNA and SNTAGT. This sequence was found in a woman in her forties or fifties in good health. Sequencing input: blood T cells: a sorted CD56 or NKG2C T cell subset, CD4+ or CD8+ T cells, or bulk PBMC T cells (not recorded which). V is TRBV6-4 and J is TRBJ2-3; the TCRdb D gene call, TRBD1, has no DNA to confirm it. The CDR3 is CASSEGGGTDTQYF.